Listed below are T cell receptor beta chains from one sample, sequenced in a study of STAT5B mutations in CD4+ large granular lymphocyte leukemia. The repertoire was sequenced with immunoSEQ multiplex PCR; TCRdb's copy has only in-frame clones and lacks some. The sample includes 25,000 to 30,000 clones, over 60% of them seen just once. The specimen was CD4+ T cells from blood buffy coats. These receptors were obtained from a human donor in good health. CDR3s include the opening cysteine and the closing phenylalanine or tryptophan. D genes are given only for firm matches. Expanded clones get a size class; other rows say once, few or many, or leave the size out.

j_gene: TRBJ2-1
v_gene: TRBV6-1
abundance: NA
d_gene: TRBD2
CDR3aa: CASKLAAKGNEQFF
CDR3nt: TGTGCCAGCAAGCTAGCGGCCAAGGGCAATGAGCAGTTCTTC

j_gene: TRBJ2-7
v_gene: TRBV5-6
abundance: NA
d_gene: NA
CDR3aa: CASSSKGPDSSYEQYF
CDR3nt: TGTGCCAGCAGCTCGAAGGGGCCGGACAGTTCCTACGAGCAGTACTTC

j_gene: TRBJ1-4
v_gene: TRBV11-2
abundance: few
d_gene: NA
CDR3aa: CASSPSPRGNEKLFF
CDR3nt: TGTGCCAGCAGCCCGTCCCCCAGGGGTAATGAAAAACTGTTTTTT

j_gene: TRBJ1-5
v_gene: TRBV6-6
abundance: NA
d_gene: NA
CDR3aa: CASSYLQGQPQHF
CDR3nt: TGTGCCAGCAGTTACTTACAGGGTCAGCCCCAGCATTTT

j_gene: TRBJ2-7
v_gene: TRBV27
abundance: once
d_gene: NA
CDR3aa: CASSDFRDFSYEQYF
CDR3nt: TGTGCCAGCAGTGACTTCCGGGACTTCTCCTACGAGCAGTACTTC

j_gene: TRBJ2-5
v_gene: TRBV5-6
abundance: NA
d_gene: TRBD2
CDR3aa: CASSGGASGRLAETQYF
CDR3nt: TGTGCCAGCAGCGGCGGGGCTAGCGGGAGGTTGGCAGAGACCCAGTACTTC

j_gene: TRBJ2-1
v_gene: TRBV10-3
abundance: NA
d_gene: TRBD2
CDR3aa: CAISESGTSGGANEQFF
CDR3nt: TGTGCCATCAGTGAGTCGGGGACTAGCGGAGGGGCCAATGAGCAGTTCTTC

j_gene: TRBJ2-3
v_gene: TRBV5-4
abundance: NA
d_gene: NA
CDR3aa: CASSFVPTDTQYF
CDR3nt: TGTGCCAGCAGCTTTGTTCCAACAGATACGCAGTATTTT

j_gene: TRBJ1-1
v_gene: TRBV10-3
abundance: few
d_gene: TRBD1
CDR3aa: CALGTGPLSTEAFF
CDR3nt: TGTGCCCTCGGGACAGGCCCTTTAAGCACTGAAGCTTTCTTT

j_gene: TRBJ1-1
v_gene: TRBV7-2
abundance: few
d_gene: NA
CDR3aa: CASSLNRNTEAFF
CDR3nt: TGTGCCAGCAGCTTAAACAGGAACACTGAAGCTTTCTTT

j_gene: TRBJ1-6
v_gene: TRBV19
abundance: few
d_gene: NA
CDR3aa: CATSSGEGNSPLHF
CDR3nt: TGTGCCACTAGCTCGGGGGAAGGTAATTCACCCCTCCACTTT

j_gene: TRBJ1-2
v_gene: TRBV11-2
abundance: NA
d_gene: NA
CDR3aa: CASSSLGPHYGYTF
CDR3nt: TGTGCCAGCAGCTCCTTAGGGCCCCACTATGGCTACACCTTC

j_gene: TRBJ2-5
v_gene: TRBV18
abundance: NA
d_gene: TRBD1
CDR3aa: CASSLDRGETQYF
CDR3nt: TGTGCCAGCTCCCTGGACAGGGGTGAGACCCAGTACTTC

j_gene: TRBJ1-2
v_gene: TRBV19
abundance: few
d_gene: NA
CDR3aa: CASSIDPSSGYTF
CDR3nt: TGTGCCAGTAGTATAGATCCAAGTTCTGGCTACACCTTC

j_gene: TRBJ2-3
v_gene: TRBV5-1
abundance: NA
d_gene: TRBD2
CDR3aa: CASSSQGLAGGSDTQYF
CDR3nt: TGCGCCAGCAGCTCCCAAGGACTAGCGGGAGGCTCAGATACGCAGTATTTT

j_gene: TRBJ2-7
v_gene: TRBV27
abundance: NA
d_gene: TRBD2
CDR3aa: CASRRTSTNYEQYF
CDR3nt: TGTGCCAGCAGGCGGACTAGCACTAACTACGAGCAGTACTTC

j_gene: TRBJ2-1
v_gene: TRBV21-1
abundance: NA
d_gene: NA
CDR3aa: CASSRTSGREQFF
CDR3nt: TGTGCCAGCAGCAGGACTAGCGGGAGGGAGCAGTTCTTC

j_gene: TRBJ2-2
v_gene: TRBV7-2
abundance: NA
d_gene: NA
CDR3aa: CASSPTSLTGELFF
CDR3nt: TGTGCCAGCAGCCCGACTAGTCTCACCGGGGAGCTGTTTTTT

j_gene: TRBJ2-1
v_gene: TRBV19
abundance: NA
d_gene: NA
CDR3aa: CASSIVYNEQFF
CDR3nt: TGTGCCAGTAGTATTGTTTACAATGAGCAGTTCTTC

j_gene: TRBJ2-1
v_gene: TRBV14
abundance: NA
d_gene: TRBD2
CDR3aa: CASSPLAGVGNEQFF
CDR3nt: TGTGCCAGCAGCCCTCTAGCGGGAGTAGGCAATGAGCAGTTCTTC

j_gene: TRBJ2-1
v_gene: TRBV2
abundance: once
d_gene: NA
CDR3aa: CASSDSGSYNEQFF
CDR3nt: TGTGCCAGCAGTGATAGCGGCTCCTACAATGAGCAGTTCTTC

j_gene: TRBJ1-4
v_gene: TRBV7-9
abundance: NA
d_gene: NA
CDR3aa: CASINSGTNEKLFF
CDR3nt: TGTGCCAGCATCAACTCAGGAACTAATGAAAAACTGTTTTTT

j_gene: TRBJ2-5
v_gene: TRBV28
abundance: NA
d_gene: TRBD1
CDR3aa: CASSPHRTGGAGETQYF
CDR3nt: TGTGCCAGCAGTCCCCATCGGACAGGGGGCGCGGGTGAGACCCAGTACTTC

j_gene: TRBJ2-3
v_gene: TRBV7-8
abundance: NA
d_gene: NA
CDR3aa: CASSLGSSRTDTQYF
CDR3nt: TGTGCCAGCAGCCTAGGGTCTAGTCGAACAGATACGCAGTATTTT

j_gene: TRBJ2-2
v_gene: TRBV2
abundance: NA
d_gene: TRBD1
CDR3aa: CASSDRVSATGELFF
CDR3nt: TGTGCCAGCAGCGACAGGGTTTCGGCCACCGGGGAGCTGTTTTTT

j_gene: TRBJ1-2
v_gene: TRBV27
abundance: NA
d_gene: NA
CDR3aa: CASSFSRGKYGYTF
CDR3nt: TGTGCCAGCAGTTTTAGCAGGGGTAAATATGGCTACACCTTC

j_gene: TRBJ2-7
v_gene: TRBV19
abundance: NA
d_gene: NA
CDR3aa: CASSRSAASYEQYF
CDR3nt: TGTGCCAGTAGCCGGTCCGCAGCTTCCTACGAGCAGTACTTC

j_gene: TRBJ1-1
v_gene: TRBV4-3
abundance: few
d_gene: NA
CDR3aa: CASSRGERTEAFF
CDR3nt: TGCGCCAGCAGCCGGGGGGAAAGGACTGAAGCTTTCTTT

j_gene: TRBJ2-7
v_gene: TRBV18
abundance: NA
d_gene: NA
CDR3aa: CASSPTASGVYEQYF
CDR3nt: TGTGCCAGCTCACCGACCGCCTCCGGGGTCTACGAGCAGTACTTC

j_gene: TRBJ1-1
v_gene: TRBV28
abundance: NA
d_gene: NA
CDR3aa: CASSFTVGMNTEAFF
CDR3nt: TGTGCCAGCAGTTTTACTGTAGGTATGAACACTGAAGCTTTCTTT

j_gene: TRBJ2-5
v_gene: TRBV2
abundance: NA
d_gene: NA
CDR3aa: CASSEDDSRHPRATQYF
CDR3nt: TGTGCCAGCAGTGAAGATGACTCACGGCACCCCCGGGCGACCCAGTACTTC

j_gene: TRBJ2-7
v_gene: TRBV7-2
abundance: NA
d_gene: TRBD2
CDR3aa: CASSLQLAGGGYEQYF
CDR3nt: TGTGCCAGCAGCTTACAGCTAGCGGGAGGAGGCTACGAGCAGTACTTC

j_gene: TRBJ2-3
v_gene: TRBV11-3
abundance: NA
d_gene: NA
CDR3aa: CASSLDGNTDTQYF
CDR3nt: TGTGCCAGCAGCTTAGACGGGAACACAGATACGCAGTATTTT

j_gene: TRBJ2-1
v_gene: TRBV9
abundance: NA
d_gene: TRBD2
CDR3aa: CASSTGTTYNEQFF
CDR3nt: TGTGCCAGCAGCACTGGGACTACGTACAATGAGCAGTTCTTC

j_gene: TRBJ1-4
v_gene: TRBV11-2
abundance: NA
d_gene: NA
CDR3aa: CASRADAAPPNEKLFF
CDR3nt: TGTGCCAGCAGGGCCGATGCGGCGCCTCCGAATGAAAAACTGTTTTTT

j_gene: TRBJ1-6
v_gene: TRBV4-3
abundance: NA
d_gene: TRBD1
CDR3aa: CASSHATGALNSPLHF
CDR3nt: TGCGCCAGCAGCCACGCGACAGGGGCTCTTAATTCACCCCTCCACTTT

j_gene: TRBJ1-2
v_gene: TRBV25-1
abundance: NA
d_gene: NA
CDR3aa: CASSEFGGAGIGGYTF
CDR3nt: TGTGCCAGCAGTGAATTCGGAGGGGCAGGGATAGGGGGCTACACCTTC

j_gene: TRBJ2-3
v_gene: TRBV30
abundance: NA
d_gene: NA
CDR3aa: CAWSVTGGTDTQYF
CDR3nt: TGTGCCTGGAGTGTCACCGGGGGCACAGATACGCAGTATTTT

j_gene: TRBJ2-2
v_gene: TRBV7-2
abundance: NA
d_gene: TRBD2
CDR3aa: CASTPLAGYLANTGELFF
CDR3nt: TGTGCCAGCACCCCCCTAGCGGGGTATTTAGCGAACACCGGGGAGCTGTTTTTT

j_gene: TRBJ2-6
v_gene: TRBV7-2
abundance: NA
d_gene: NA
CDR3aa: CASSLGARLISGANVLTF
CDR3nt: TGTGCCAGCAGCTTAGGAGCCAGGCTAATCTCTGGGGCCAACGTCCTGACTTTC

j_gene: TRBJ2-1
v_gene: TRBV7-9
abundance: NA
d_gene: TRBD2
CDR3aa: CASSLEGTSVDEQFF
CDR3nt: TGTGCCAGCAGCTTAGAAGGGACTAGCGTGGATGAGCAGTTCTTC

j_gene: TRBJ2-7
v_gene: TRBV18
abundance: NA
d_gene: TRBD2
CDR3aa: CASSTIGLAGYYEQYF
CDR3nt: TGTGCCAGCTCAACCATAGGACTAGCGGGTTACTACGAGCAGTACTTC

j_gene: TRBJ1-5
v_gene: TRBV2
abundance: NA
d_gene: NA
CDR3aa: CASSEFATYSGQPQHF
CDR3nt: TGTGCCAGCAGTGAATTTGCAACCTATTCGGGTCAGCCCCAGCATTTT

j_gene: TRBJ2-1
v_gene: TRBV27
abundance: NA
d_gene: NA
CDR3aa: CASSRSWSSYNEQFF
CDR3nt: TGTGCCAGCAGTCGCAGCTGGAGCTCCTACAATGAGCAGTTCTTC

j_gene: TRBJ1-1
v_gene: TRBV7-9
abundance: few
d_gene: NA
CDR3aa: CASSFLQGVTEAFF
CDR3nt: TGTGCCAGCAGCTTCTTACAGGGAGTAACTGAAGCTTTCTTT

j_gene: TRBJ2-1
v_gene: TRBV29-1
abundance: NA
d_gene: TRBD2
CDR3aa: CSSRSSGSGEQFF
CDR3nt: TGCAGCTCCCGGAGTAGCGGGAGTGGCGAGCAGTTCTTC

j_gene: TRBJ2-1
v_gene: TRBV9
abundance: NA
d_gene: NA
CDR3aa: CASSVSSTSHNEQFF
CDR3nt: TGTGCCAGCAGCGTATCTAGTACTAGCCATAATGAGCAGTTCTTC

j_gene: TRBJ1-5
v_gene: TRBV4-1
abundance: few
d_gene: NA
CDR3aa: CASSHKTGQLNSNQPQHF
CDR3nt: TGCGCCAGCAGCCACAAAACCGGACAGCTAAATAGCAATCAGCCCCAGCATTTT

j_gene: TRBJ2-7
v_gene: TRBV6-5
abundance: NA
d_gene: NA
CDR3aa: CASSYKVSLSYEQYF
CDR3nt: TGTGCCAGCAGTTACAAGGTCTCCCTCTCCTACGAGCAGTACTTC

j_gene: TRBJ2-3
v_gene: TRBV7-2
abundance: NA
d_gene: NA
CDR3aa: CASSMDSWTQIAQYF
CDR3nt: TGTGCCAGCAGCATGGACAGTTGGACACAGATTGCGCAGTATTTT

j_gene: TRBJ2-5
v_gene: TRBV5-1
abundance: NA
d_gene: TRBD1
CDR3aa: CASSLGQGSETQYF
CDR3nt: TGCGCCAGCAGCCTGGGACAGGGGTCAGAGACCCAGTACTTC

j_gene: TRBJ2-7
v_gene: TRBV4-1
abundance: once
d_gene: TRBD1
CDR3aa: CASSQAQGANYEQYF
CDR3nt: TGCGCCAGCAGCCAAGCACAGGGGGCGAACTACGAGCAGTACTTC

j_gene: TRBJ2-7
v_gene: TRBV5-6
abundance: NA
d_gene: NA
CDR3aa: CASTGSSYEQYF
CDR3nt: TGTGCCAGCACCGGGTCGAGCTACGAGCAGTACTTC

j_gene: TRBJ2-3
v_gene: TRBV19
abundance: NA
d_gene: TRBD2
CDR3aa: CASSTLRSGRGTDTQYF
CDR3nt: TGTGCCAGTAGTACCCTCCGTAGTGGGAGGGGAACAGATACGCAGTATTTT

j_gene: TRBJ2-7
v_gene: TRBV6-1
abundance: NA
d_gene: TRBD1
CDR3aa: CASSEAGTVRRSPYF
CDR3nt: TGTGCCAGCAGTGAAGCGGGGACAGTCCGCCGCAGCCCGTACTTC

j_gene: TRBJ2-7
v_gene: TRBV2
abundance: NA
d_gene: TRBD2
CDR3aa: CASREGLAGEQYF
CDR3nt: TGTGCCAGCAGGGAAGGACTAGCGGGGGAGCAGTACTTC

j_gene: TRBJ1-3
v_gene: TRBV7-2
abundance: few
d_gene: NA
CDR3aa: CASSQGFSTGNTIYF
CDR3nt: TGTGCCAGCAGCCAAGGGTTCTCAACTGGAAACACCATATATTTT